Listed here are 9 T cell receptor beta chains from one sample, sequenced in a study of cytomegalovirus exposure and HLA in healthy donors (dated by TCRdb to about 2017). The library was built by means of the immunoSEQ multiplex PCR assay. The multiplex PCR relied on a mix of 60 forward primers for TCR Vbeta segments and 13 reverse primers for TCR Jbeta segments. TCRdb took over this immuneACCESS table, retaining in-frame rearrangements with V and J assigned. Such tables are incomplete; in checked studies, under half of the missing clones stem from an unresolved V gene, and the remainder is unexplained. Within this sample are approximately 170,000 clones, with roughly 80% of them counted one time only. The ten largest clones take up approximately 2.4% of the sample. The sequencing input was PBMCs. Source of these receptors: a male donor in good health and CMV-seronegative.

This sequence joins TRBV4-1 and TRBJ2-2; 11 bases match TRBD1. Germline V gene sequence: CDR1 MGHRA, CDR2 YSYEKL. V shed 6 bases, J shed 4 bases, and the junction held 7 bases outside the gene matches. The CDR3 extends over 16 amino acids. Here the CDR3 reads CASSSDRGRVTGELFF. For the CDR3, the DNA is TGCGCCAGCAGTTCGGACAGGGGGCGCGTCACCGGGGAGCTGTTTTTT.

This clone appeared a single time. V and J are TRBV2 and TRBJ2-5, with 7 bases that match TRBD2. CDR1 SNHLY and CDR2 FYNNEI come from the germline V gene. Losses at the gene ends were 7 bases for V and 1 base for J; bases not matched to a gene: 6. This CDR3 has 14 residues. This CDR3 reads CASTASGVQETQYF. CDR3 DNA sequence: TGTGCCAGCACGGCTAGCGGAGTCCAAGAGACCCAGTACTTC.

This rearrangement joins TRBV11-2 to TRBJ2-5; 7 positions match TRBD1. V lost 5 bases to trimming and J lost 2 bases; unmatched junction nucleotides: 11. The length of the CDR3 is 16 residues. Germline loops: CDR1 SGHAT, CDR2 FQNNGV. The CDR3 reads CASSPTGQNHQETQYF. CDR3 DNA sequence: TGTGCCAGCAGCCCTACGGGACAGAACCATCAAGAGACCCAGTACTTC.

The V and J genes are TRBV5-1 and TRBJ2-2, with TRBD1 matching over 9 bases. Germline V gene data show CDR1 as SGHRS and CDR2 as YFSETQ. This CDR3 spans 15 amino acids. V shed 5 bases, J shed 4 bases, and the junction held 6 bases outside the gene matches. CDR3: CASRAGTGFTGELFF. The CDR3 nucleotides read TGCGCCAGCAGGGCCGGGACAGGGTTCACCGGGGAGCTGTTTTTT.

This clone was observed a single time. The CDR3 sequence is CASSTRSGESPLHF. CDR3 nucleotide sequence: TGTGCCAGCAGCACCCGTTCCGGGGAATCACCCCTCCACTTT. The genes are TRBV11-2 and TRBJ1-6; no clear D. Deletions cut 5 bases from V and 10 bases from J, with 15 bases between. Germline V lookup: CDR1 SGHAT, CDR2 FQNNGV. CDR3 length: 14 amino acids.

This rearrangement joins TRBV10-2 to TRBJ2-3, with 10 bases matching TRBD2. CDR1 and CDR2 (germline): WSHSY, SAAADI. The CDR3 has 18 amino acids. Trimming removed 2 bases from V and 2 bases from J; junction bases left unmatched: 10. The CDR3 region has the DNA TGCGCCAGCAGTGAGCCAAATGCTGGACTAGCGGACACAGATACGCAGTATTTT. Its translation is CASSEPNAGLADTDTQYF.

This chain connects TRBV5-6 to TRBJ2-5; TRBD1 matches at 7 bases. Germline CDR1 SGHDT, CDR2 YYEEEE. Trimming took 1 base from V and 1 from J; bases not matched to a gene: 10. There are 17 residues in the CDR3. CDR3 sequence (DNA): TGTGCCAGCAGCTTGAAAAACAGGGGATTGGGCCAAGAGACCCAGTACTTC. This sequence encodes CASSLKNRGLGQETQYF. The whole variable domain, remainder taken from reference TRBV5-6 and TRBJ2-5, is DAGVTQSPTHLIKTRGQQVTLRCSPKSGHDTVSWYQQALGQGPQFIFQYYEEEERQRGNFPDRFSGHQFPNYSSELNVNALLLGDSALYLCASSLKNRGLGQETQYFGPGTRLLVL.

This clone showed up just a few times. The junction departs from the called germline gene at one end, perhaps through a read error. J is TRBJ2-7 and V is TRBV5-6; perhaps TRBD2 as D (6 bases). The V gene's germline CDR1 is SGHDT and CDR2 YYEEEE. The CDR3 spans 15 residues. The CDR3 loop reads CASSQARTISHEQYF. The CDR3 DNA is TGTGCCAGCAGCCAGGCAAGGACTATCTCCCACGAGCAGTACTTC.

This chain connects TRBV28 to TRBJ2-7; D not resolved. V lost 1 base, J lost 6 bases, and 10 bases lay in between. The CDR3 consists of 13 residues. The germline gives CDR1 MDHEN, CDR2 SYDVKM. The CDR3 spells CASSLYGPSEQYF. Written as DNA, the CDR3 is TGTGCCAGCAGTTTATACGGCCCTAGCGAGCAGTACTTC.